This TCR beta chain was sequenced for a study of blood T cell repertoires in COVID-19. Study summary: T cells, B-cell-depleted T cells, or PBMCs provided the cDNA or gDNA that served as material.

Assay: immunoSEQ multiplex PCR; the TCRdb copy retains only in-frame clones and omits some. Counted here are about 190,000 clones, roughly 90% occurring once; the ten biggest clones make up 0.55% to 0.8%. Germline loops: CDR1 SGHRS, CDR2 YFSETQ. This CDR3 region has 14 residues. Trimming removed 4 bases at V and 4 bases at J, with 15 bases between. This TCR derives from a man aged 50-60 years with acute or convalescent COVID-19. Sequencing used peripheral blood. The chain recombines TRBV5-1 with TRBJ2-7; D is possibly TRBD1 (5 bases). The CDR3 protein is CASSQDKGKYEQYF. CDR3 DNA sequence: TGCGCCAGCAGCCAGGACAAGGGTAAATACGAGCAGTACTTC.